This T cell receptor beta chain was sequenced for a study of blood T cell repertoires in COVID-19. Turning to the study itself: The samples span acute and convalescent COVID-19 from the United States, Italy and Spain. T cells, B-cell-depleted T cells, or PBMCs supplied cDNA or gDNA.

Trimming removed 4 bases from V and 5 bases from J, with 14 bases in between. CDR3 length: 13 residues. Germline CDR1 is GTSNPN and CDR2 is SVGIG (reference sequence). In this sample, this clone turned up once. TCRdb's copy holds only in-frame clones and misses some; the assay was immunoSEQ multiplex PCR. Of around 310,000 clones in the sample, 70% to 90% were seen once. The chain is built from TRBV30 and TRBJ1-1; D possibly corresponds to TRBD1 (6 bases). Sequenced input: peripheral blood. The TCR sequence derives from a woman in her fifties or sixties with active or convalescent COVID-19. Written as DNA, the CDR3 is TGTGCCTGGAATCCCAAGGGGGTGACTGAAGCTTTCTTT. The encoded protein is CAWNPKGVTEAFF.